The text below deals with one T cell receptor (beta chain). Its antigen is as yet unknown. The read comes to an end 3 residues before the CDR3 does, leaving the germline J gene to fill in the end. This sample stems from a study of T cells in women clearing cervical HPV infection. In the study overall: Donors had HPV16-related CIN3 or worse; 2 had invasive cancer. Case blood was drawn a median approximately 160 days after lesion detection.

The junction had 4 bases not matched to a gene; V was cut back by 6 bases and J by 6 bases. There are 12 residues in the CDR3. CDR1 and CDR2 from the germline V gene are SQVTM and ANQGSEA. Notes on the study in general: CIN3+ cases had significantly higher TCR repertoire richness than controls, but evenness did not differ.

Repertoires were generated with immunoSEQ multiplex PCR, while TCRdb's copy carries only in-frame clones and drops some. The sample data list 20,000 to 30,000 clones. The chain joins TRBV29-1 to TRBJ2-2, with 7 bases identical to TRBD1. This sequence originates from a woman aged 18 to 75 with a cervical HPV16 infection that either progressed to CIN3+ or cleared (not recorded which). The material sequenced was blood buffy coat. The part of the CDR3 DNA that was read is TGCAGCGTGAGACAGGGCTCCGGGGAG. It encodes CSVRQGSGE. The whole CDR3 region reads CSVRQGSGELFF.